This T cell receptor beta chain is drawn from a study of post-analysis software for immune sequencing data. About the research overall: Recorded subtypes: relapsing-remitting, secondary progressive, progressive-relapsing; some patients unannotated.

This CDR3 is built from 15 residues. The V gene end was trimmed by 6 bases and the J gene end by 5 bases; junction bases not matched to a gene: 9. Per germline, CDR1 LNHDA and CDR2 SQIVND (reference sequence). Worth noting for this clonotype: The antigen remains unidentified. This sequence may be a read error, since a much larger clone differs from it by one base.

Included in the TCR beta cDNA libraries were unique molecular identifiers. TCRdb reprocessed the PCR reads via MiXCR and lists one record per CDR3 protein. Among a few hundred thousand distinct CDR3 sequences listed, 35% to 45% were seen once. General observations from the study: Compared with controls, patients showed significantly lower normalized Chao1 diversity. Elevated frequency relative to controls characterized several TRBV segments in patients, TRBV5-6, TRBV5-1 and TRBV20-1 among them.

This clonotype originated in a girl aged 5-17 years with multiple sclerosis. Material for sequencing was blood. The gene calls are TRBV19 and TRBJ2-1; 8 positions agree with TRBD2. CDR3 sequence reads: CASSLSGRGDNEQFF. The CDR3 DNA reads as TGTGCCAGTAGCTTGAGCGGGAGAGGGGACAATGAGCAGTTCTTC.